This TCR beta chain is drawn from a study of T cell responses to AZD1222 COVID-19 vaccine. Study results and limitations: An increase in Spike-specific TCR breadth and depth was observed after two AZD1222 doses.

Combined were second doses at about 4 or about 12 weeks. Generated by immunoSEQ multiplex PCR, the TCRdb table keeps only in-frame clones and is missing some. Of some 130,000 clones in the sample, roughly nine tenths are singletons; the top ten hold about 2.5%. A remark on this clone: The antigen is undetermined.

The material was peripheral blood, obtained 28 days after the second AZD1222 dose. The sequence was collected from an adult who received the AZD1222 COVID-19 vaccine.

The CDR3 nucleotides are TGCACCAGCAGCCAAGACCGGCGAGGCAGGGTAACCTCTGGGGTAAATTCACCCCTCCACTTT. It translates to CTSSQDRRGRVTSGVNSPLHF. The genes are TRBV1 and TRBJ1-6; the table's D call TRBD1 went unverified against the DNA. TRBV1 is deemed a pseudogene. The CDR3 covers 21 residues.